The 27 T cell receptor beta chains given below trace back to one sample, sequenced in a study of beta chain features in type 1 diabetes. For these TCRs, the target antigens are not known. Reverse transcribing all isolated RNA meant expressed TCRB transcripts were sequenced. The repertoire was sequenced with immunoSEQ multiplex PCR; TCRdb's copy has only in-frame clones and lacks some. The data hold around 710,000 clones, with roughly an eighth observed a single time. General study results and limits: Among all four CD4+ subsets, Type 1 diabetes patients had TCRB CDR3s that were moderately but significantly shorter.

The sequenced material came from naive CD4+ T cells from blood. These TCRs come from a man aged 25 to 45 with type 1 diabetes.

The chain has TRBV11-2 and TRBJ2-2; possible D gene TRBD2, 6 bases. This CDR3 spans 14 amino acids. V was pared by 4 bases and J by 5 bases, with 11 bases between. The germline gives CDR1 SGHAT, CDR2 FQNNGV. The CDR3 protein is CASSSFRGTGELFF. The CDR3 DNA reads as TGTGCCAGCAGCTCATTCCGGGGGACCGGGGAGCTGTTTTTT.

This clone was seen a handful of times. The chain combines TRBV30 with TRBJ2-7; 7 nucleotides agree with TRBD1. CDR3 length: 14 residues. Germline CDR1 reads GTSNPN; CDR2 reads SVGIG (reference sequence). V gave up 4 bases and J gave up 3 bases; unmatched junction bases: 9. This chain's CDR3 is CAWTRDSRIYEQYF. CDR3 DNA sequence: TGTGCCTGGACCAGGGACAGCCGAATCTACGAGCAGTACTTC. Combining the CDR3 with reference TRBV30 and TRBJ2-7 gives the whole variable domain SQTIHQWPATLVQPVGSPLSLECTVEGTSNPNLYWYRQAAGRGLQLLFYSVGIGQISSEVPQNLSASRPQDRQFILSSKKLLLSDSGFYLCAWTRDSRIYEQYFGPGTRLTVT.

In this sample, this clone turned up a few times. V gene TRBV7-2 combines with J gene TRBJ2-5, with D tentatively TRBD2 (7 bases). Germline V gene sequence: CDR1 SGHTA, CDR2 FQGNSA. This CDR3 spans 16 amino acids. The V gene lost 5 bases and the J gene lost 4 bases, with 20 bases spanning the gap. The CDR3 DNA reads TGTGCCAGCAGCCCCGCGGGGCGGGGGCGGGGAGAGACCCAGTACTTC. It encodes CASSPAGRGRGETQYF.

The genes are TRBV7-9 and TRBJ1-2, with D unclear. The CDR3 sequence is 11 residues long. Per germline, CDR1 SEHNR and CDR2 FQNEAQ (reference sequence). The V end lost 3 bases, the J end lost 8 bases, and 7 bases lay between the germline ends. DNA of the CDR3: TGTGCCAGCAGCTTCCCCAAGGGCTACACCTTC. This encodes CASSFPKGYTF.

To note about this clone: The identical CDR3 is also encoded by other nucleotide sequences in the sample. This chain links TRBV5-4 with TRBJ1-3, with D unresolved. Trimming removed 0 bases at V and 4 bases at J, with 5 bases between. The CDR3 loop spans 13 amino acids. Germline assignment: CDR1 SGHNT and CDR2 YYREEE (reference sequence). This CDR3 is CASSLDSGNTIYF. In DNA, the CDR3 is TGTGCCAGCAGCTTGGACAGCGGAAACACCATATATTTT.

This CDR3 is CASTPTGNTEAFF. CDR3 coding DNA: TGTGCCAGCACCCCAACGGGGAACACTGAAGCTTTCTTT. V and J are TRBV27 and TRBJ1-1; D ambiguous. The CDR3 totals 13 residues. Germline lookup yields CDR1 MNHEY and CDR2 SMNVEV (reference sequence). Between the trimmed V and J ends, which lost 7 bases and 1 base, there was a span of 10 bases.

The V and J genes are TRBV28 and TRBJ1-2; TRBD1 aligns across 8 bases. V lost 6 bases, J lost 3 bases, and 6 bases stayed unmatched. This CDR3 is built from 14 residues. The germline V gene encodes CDR1 MDHEN and CDR2 SYDVKM. DNA for the CDR3: TGTGCCAGCAGGGCGGACAGGGTGGACTATGGCTACACCTTC. It encodes CASRADRVDYGYTF.

With respect to this clone: The sample holds other DNA sequences that translate to the same CDR3. The chain combines TRBV5-1 with TRBJ2-2; 10 bases align to TRBD1. Germline CDR1 and CDR2: SGHRS and YFSETQ. The J segment lost 0 bases and the V segment lost 5 bases, leaving 4 bases of the junction unmatched. CDR3 length: 16 residues. The CDR3: CASSLGQGANTGELFF. The CDR3 region has the DNA TGCGCCAGCAGTTTAGGACAGGGGGCGAACACCGGGGAGCTGTTTTTT. Full variable domain (remainder filled in from reference TRBV5-1 and TRBJ2-2): KAGVTQTPRYLIKTRGQQVTLSCSPISGHRSVSWYQQTPGQGLQFLFEYFSETQRNKGNFPGRFSGRQFSNSRSEMNVSTLELGDSALYLCASSLGQGANTGELFFGEGSRLTVL.

This chain connects TRBV30 to TRBJ1-6; D gene unclear. The CDR3 length is 12 residues. The V gene's germline CDR1 is GTSNPN and CDR2 SVGIG (reference sequence). The CDR3 DNA follows: TGTGCTTATCAGGACTATAATTCACCCCTCCACTTT. This codes for CAYQDYNSPLHF.

V is TRBV4-1 and J is TRBJ2-5; 8 positions match TRBD2. The V gene's germline CDR1 is MGHRA and CDR2 YSYEKL. The trim removed 0 bases at V and 3 bases at J, leaving 6 bases unmatched. The length of the CDR3 is 16 residues. Here the CDR3 reads CASSQEGGLGEETQYF. CDR3 DNA: TGCGCCAGCAGCCAAGAGGGGGGACTAGGAGAAGAGACCCAGTACTTC.

J is TRBJ1-2 and V is TRBV7-2; TRBD1 matches 7 bases. CDR1 SGHTA and CDR2 FQGNSA come from the germline V gene. After removal of 0 bases from V and 2 bases from J, the junction contained 3 bases not matched to a gene. This CDR3 spans 15 amino acids. The CDR3 here is CASSLATGYNYGYTF. The CDR3 nucleotides are TGTGCCAGCAGCTTAGCGACAGGGTACAACTATGGCTACACCTTC.

The genes are TRBV5-6 and TRBJ2-1, with TRBD2 as a possible D gene (5 bases). V dropped 6 bases and J dropped 0 bases, with 22 bases sitting between them. The CDR3 is 18 residues long. CDR1 SGHDT and CDR2 YYEEEE come from the germline V gene. CDR3 nucleotides: TGTGCCAGCAACGACTTCGGGGTTACTACAAGCTCCTACAATGAGCAGTTCTTC. Its translation is CASNDFGVTTSSYNEQFF. Together with reference TRBV5-6 and TRBJ2-1, the CDR3 gives the full variable domain: DAGVTQSPTHLIKTRGQQVTLRCSPKSGHDTVSWYQQALGQGPQFIFQYYEEEERQRGNFPDRFSGHQFPNYSSELNVNALLLGDSALYLCASNDFGVTTSSYNEQFFGPGTRLTVL.

Only a few counts were recorded for this clone. V is TRBV6-5 and J is TRBJ1-6; tentative D call: TRBD1 (5 bases). The CDR3 is 14 residues long. V lost 4 bases and J lost 6, with 10 bases in between. CDR1 is MNHEY and CDR2 is SVGAGI in the germline V gene. Here the CDR3 reads CASSFGGRNSPLHF. Here the CDR3 DNA reads TGTGCCAGCAGTTTTGGGGGACGTAATTCACCCCTCCACTTT.

CDR3 loop: CASSLYSRATNEKLFF. The CDR3 DNA reads TGCGCCAGCAGCTTGTACAGCCGGGCAACTAATGAAAAACTGTTTTTT. The J gene is TRBJ1-4, the V gene TRBV5-1; D is undetermined. CDR3 length: 16 residues. Germline V gene sequence: CDR1 SGHRS, CDR2 YFSETQ. V shed 1 base and J shed 0 bases, with 10 bases lying between them.

The chain joins TRBV25-1 to TRBJ1-2; 12 positions match TRBD1. Germline CDR1 and CDR2: MGHDK and SYGVNS. CDR3 length equals 16 residues. V dropped 4 bases and J dropped 4; count of bases not matched to a gene: 7. CDR3 nucleotides: TGTGCCAGCAGTGTATCCGGGACAGGGGGCTCCTATGGCTACACCTTC. It encodes CASSVSGTGGSYGYTF.

V gene TRBV27 combines with J gene TRBJ2-4; the D gene is possibly TRBD2 (6 bases). Germline loops: CDR1 MNHEY, CDR2 SMNVEV (reference sequence). This CDR3 has 19 residues. The ends were cut back, 7 bases at V and 0 bases at J, with 25 bases in the middle. CDR3 sequence reads: CASTSSGSPLRVAKNIQYF. For the CDR3, the DNA is TGTGCCAGCACCTCCAGCGGGTCCCCCTTACGGGTAGCCAAAAACATTCAGTACTTC.

This clone has just a few counts. V and J are TRBV27 and TRBJ2-2, with D perhaps given as TRBD1 or TRBD2 (5 bases each). The CDR3 spans 15 residues. CDR1 and CDR2 (germline): MNHEY, SMNVEV (reference sequence). Deletions cut 1 base from V and 4 bases from J, with 10 bases between. In DNA form, the CDR3 reads TGTGCCAGCAGTTTATTCGGGGCAAGCACCGGGGAGCTGTTTTTT. Protein product: CASSLFGASTGELFF.

This clone was picked up a small number of times. The V gene is TRBV7-2, the J gene TRBJ2-2; D is ambiguous. Germline V CDR1 and CDR2: SGHTA, FQGNSA. V lost 1 base to trimming and J lost 4 bases, with 4 bases between them. This CDR3 spans 13 amino acids. This CDR3 is CASSLDVTGELFF. For the CDR3, the DNA is TGTGCCAGCAGCTTAGATGTCACCGGGGAGCTGTTTTTT.

The CDR3, as DNA: TGTGCCAGCAGCAGACTAGCGGGGGAAGATACGCAGTATTTT. It codes for CASSRLAGEDTQYF. The V call is TRBV7-6, the J call TRBJ2-3; 12 bases are a match to TRBD2. The V segment lost 5 bases and the J segment 5 bases; nucleotides outside the gene matches: 2. This CDR3 has 14 amino acids. Germline loops: CDR1 SGHVS, CDR2 FNYEAQ.

The V call is TRBV20-1, the J call TRBJ1-2; possibly TRBD1 for D (5 bases). Per the germline V gene, CDR1 is DFQATT and CDR2 is SNEGSKA (reference sequence). The CDR3 has 11 residues. CDR3: CTVQGGSGYTF. The CDR3 nucleotides read TGCACCGTCCAGGGAGGATCTGGCTACACCTTC.

In this sample, this clone turned up a few times. The chain uses TRBV6-6 and TRBJ2-7; 8 nucleotides agree with TRBD1. V was pared by 0 bases and J by 3 bases, with 7 bases of the junction left unmatched. Germline-derived CDR1 and CDR2 are MNHNY and SVGAGI (reference sequence). This CDR3 is 16 amino acids long. The CDR3 DNA sequence: TGTGCCAGCAGTTACTCGTTTGGGACAGGTTACTACGAGCAGTACTTC. It translates to CASSYSFGTGYYEQYF.

Only a few counts were recorded for this clone. V and J are TRBV25-1 and TRBJ2-5; D not resolved. The V gene's germline CDR1 is MGHDK and CDR2 SYGVNS. The ends were cut back, 5 bases at V and 2 bases at J, with 21 bases in the middle. The CDR3 loop spans 17 amino acids. The CDR3, as DNA: TGTGCCAGCAGTCGGCGGTCTTGGGGTCGACCGCAAGAGACCCAGTACTTC. Its translation: CASSRRSWGRPQETQYF.

This chain connects TRBV28 to TRBJ1-5, with D unresolved. From germline, CDR1 is MDHEN and CDR2 SYDVKM. V lost 7 bases and J lost 4, with 8 bases in between. This CDR3 has 12 residues. Written as DNA, the CDR3 is TGTGCCAGCAATTTTGGAAATCAGCCCCAGCATTTT. It is translated as CASNFGNQPQHF.

This clone turned up a few times. This chain joins TRBV5-1 and TRBJ2-5; tentatively, D is TRBD1 (5 bases). Germline V CDR1 and CDR2: SGHRS, YFSETQ. The length of the CDR3 is 16 residues. V shed 4 bases and J shed 2 bases, with 18 bases lying between them. The CDR3 DNA follows: TGCGCCAGCAGCCCGACACCGACAGTCCTTCAAGAGACCCAGTACTTC. As protein: CASSPTPTVLQETQYF.

This chain uses TRBV11-2 with TRBJ1-5, with D unclear. The germline CDR1 and CDR2 sequences are SGHAT and FQNNGV. V lost 5 bases to trimming and J lost 3 bases, with 8 bases between them. This CDR3 spans 13 amino acids. CDR3 protein: CASSMTLNQPQHF. CDR3 in DNA: TGTGCCAGCAGCATGACACTCAATCAGCCCCAGCATTTT.

This clone was counted only a few times. This chain joins TRBV6-5 and TRBJ2-3; possibly TRBD1 or TRBD2 for D (5 bases each). The V gene's germline CDR1 is MNHEY and CDR2 SVGAGI. The CDR3 spans 16 residues. With 0 bases removed from V and 5 bases from J, the gap between germline ends came to 15 bases. The CDR3 nucleotides read TGTGCCAGCAGTTACTCTCGGGACCTCTCAGTAGATACGCAGTATTTT. Protein product: CASSYSRDLSVDTQYF.

The chain uses TRBV2 and TRBJ1-6, with D hard to call. Trimming cost V 4 bases and J 10 bases, with 20 bases left between them. CDR3 length: 16 amino acids. Per germline, CDR1 SNHLY and CDR2 FYNNEI. This chain's CDR3 is CASSVLGIINLSPLHF. The CDR3 bases are TGTGCCAGCAGTGTCCTGGGGATCATCAACCTCTCACCCCTCCACTTT.